A selection of T cell receptor beta chains follows, all from one sample in a study of CD8 T cells in Susac syndrome. TCRdb processed the immunoSEQ multiplex PCR reads anew with MiXCR; each CDR3 protein has one entry. The profile shows 130,000 to 150,000 distinct CDR3 sequences, 85% to 95% of them singletons. The sample taken for sequencing was CD8+ T cells from PBMCs. Receptor source: a human donor in good health. The CDR3 runs from the conserved cysteine through the conserved F or W. The D gene is left open where the match is weak.

D gene	V gene	J gene	CDR3 protein
-	TRBV27	TRBJ2-7	CASSLPVGYEQYF
-	TRBV29-1	TRBJ2-2	CSAPRQTGELFF
TRBD1	TRBV23-1	TRBJ1-1	CASSDRGETEAFF
-	TRBV20-1	TRBJ2-7	CSARMTTYEQYF
-	TRBV5-1	TRBJ2-1	CASRVNSNEQFF
TRBD2	TRBV4-3	TRBJ2-1	CASSQDRTSKDEQFF
-	TRBV27	TRBJ1-2	CASSTQGSVYGYTF
-	TRBV4-2	TRBJ1-5	CASSQVGHNQPQHF
-	TRBV19	TRBJ2-2	CASRPITGELFF
-	TRBV11-3	TRBJ2-2	CASSLGPRELFF
-	TRBV28	TRBJ2-1	CASSTTGRATNNEQFF
-	TRBV23-1	TRBJ2-1	CAAFGRQSSYNEQFF
-	TRBV12-3/TRBV12-4	TRBJ1-1	CASNHGVNTEAFF
-	TRBV28	TRBJ2-1	CASSLASSYNEQFF
-	TRBV7-9	TRBJ2-5	CASSFAWETQYF
-	TRBV20-1	TRBJ2-7	CSARLGPYEQYF
-	TRBV27	TRBJ2-5	CASSFQEKETQYF
-	TRBV19	TRBJ1-5	CASSLSGDGNQPQHF
TRBD1	TRBV6-5	TRBJ1-4	CASSLGQGAELFF
TRBD1	TRBV11-1	TRBJ2-7	CASSTGQGTPYEQYF
TRBD1	TRBV20-1	TRBJ1-5	CSAKTGTGGISHQPQHF
-	TRBV20-1	TRBJ2-1	CSARAVGEYNEQFF
-	TRBV20-1	TRBJ2-5	CSARPTGEEWPNQETQYF
TRBD2	TRBV27	TRBJ2-1	CASNLAGVNEQFF
-	TRBV30	TRBJ2-2	CAWSGVHSGGELFF
TRBD1	TRBV20-1	TRBJ2-7	CSARSQGGHEQYF
-	TRBV27	TRBJ2-1	CASSFGGSQNEQFF
-	TRBV27	TRBJ1-1	CASRPRSAEAFF
-	TRBV20-1	TRBJ2-3	CSVRPRVAVASTDTQYF
TRBD1	TRBV5-1	TRBJ2-1	CASRNAGQEPNEQFF
-	TRBV13	TRBJ2-1	CASSLTQGYNEQFF
-	TRBV29-1	TRBJ2-7	CSVGTSVYEQYF
-	TRBV7-2	TRBJ1-2	CASSPPGQLNGYTF
TRBD2	TRBV7-6	TRBJ2-1	CASSLWLGGLAGVSYNEQFF
-	TRBV7-9	TRBJ2-1	CASSPISASYNEQFF
-	TRBV30	TRBJ2-7	CAWSVDIYEQYF
-	TRBV7-9	TRBJ2-5	CASSLVRQGETQYF
-	TRBV30	TRBJ2-1	CAWSPLRDPFYEQFF
-	TRBV24-1	TRBJ2-7	CATSDFAEPDSYEQYF
TRBD2	TRBV7-2	TRBJ2-3	CASSRLAPDTQYF
-	TRBV28	TRBJ1-5	CAEGNQPQHF
-	TRBV18	TRBJ2-1	CASSLGTGTTNNEQFF
-	TRBV27	TRBJ2-6	CASRSGSGANVLTF
-	TRBV4-1	TRBJ1-1	CASSNSPGGGNTEAFF
TRBD2	TRBV4-3	TRBJ2-1	CASSQEGTSGRSNEQFF
-	TRBV7-9	TRBJ2-7	CASSRDSHEQYF
-	TRBV12-3/TRBV12-4	TRBJ2-7	CASTDGSYEQYF
-	TRBV7-9	TRBJ1-1	CASSLTLDEAFF
TRBD1	TRBV27	TRBJ1-2	CASSPRGLPTNYGYTF
TRBD1	TRBV20-1	TRBJ1-2	CSARVGTGGVYGYTF
-	TRBV27	TRBJ1-5	CASSHNNQPQHF
-	TRBV20-1	TRBJ2-5	CSASSAGLQETQYF
TRBD2	TRBV28	TRBJ2-5	CASAGGVGSQYF
TRBD1	TRBV20-1	TRBJ2-4	CSAPETGPKNIQYF
-	TRBV29-1	TRBJ2-1	CSVEGGHYNEQFF
TRBD2	TRBV27	TRBJ2-7	CASATSGRAPEQYF
TRBD2	TRBV7-8	TRBJ2-1	CASSPRTSGRGNEQFF